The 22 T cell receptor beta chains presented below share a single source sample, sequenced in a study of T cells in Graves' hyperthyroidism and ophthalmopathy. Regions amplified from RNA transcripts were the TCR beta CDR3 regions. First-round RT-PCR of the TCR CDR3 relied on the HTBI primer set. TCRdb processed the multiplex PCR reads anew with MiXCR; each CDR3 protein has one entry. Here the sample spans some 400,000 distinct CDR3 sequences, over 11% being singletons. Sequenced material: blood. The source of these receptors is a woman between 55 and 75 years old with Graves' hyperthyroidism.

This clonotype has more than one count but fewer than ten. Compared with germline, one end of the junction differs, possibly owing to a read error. CDR3 DNA sequence: TGTGCCAGCAGCTTAGGGGACAGGGCATACAATGAGCAGTTCTTC. Encoded protein: CASSLGDRAYNEQFF. The gene calls are TRBV5-1 and TRBJ2-1; 9 bases align to TRBD1. Germline CDR1 is SGHRS and CDR2 is YFSETQ. The CDR3 sequence is 15 residues long.

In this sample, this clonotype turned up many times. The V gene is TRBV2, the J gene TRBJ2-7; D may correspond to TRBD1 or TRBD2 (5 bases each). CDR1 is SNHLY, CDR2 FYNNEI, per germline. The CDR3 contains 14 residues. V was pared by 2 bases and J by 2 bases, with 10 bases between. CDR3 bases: TGTGCCAGCAGTGAAATCGGGACCACCTACGAGCAGTACTTC. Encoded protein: CASSEIGTTYEQYF.

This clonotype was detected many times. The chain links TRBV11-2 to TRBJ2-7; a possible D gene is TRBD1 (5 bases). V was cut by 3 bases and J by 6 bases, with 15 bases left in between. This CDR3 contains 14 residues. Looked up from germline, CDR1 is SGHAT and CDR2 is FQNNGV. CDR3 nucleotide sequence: TGTGCCAGCAGCTTTTTTCAGGGTGTGAGCGAGCAGTACTTC. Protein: CASSFFQGVSEQYF.

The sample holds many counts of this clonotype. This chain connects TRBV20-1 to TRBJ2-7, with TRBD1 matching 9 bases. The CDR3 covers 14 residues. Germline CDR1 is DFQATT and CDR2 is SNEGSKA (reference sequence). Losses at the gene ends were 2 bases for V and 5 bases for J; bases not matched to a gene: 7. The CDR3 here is CSARSLGQGNEQYF. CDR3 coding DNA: TGCAGTGCTAGAAGTTTGGGACAGGGTAACGAGCAGTACTTC.

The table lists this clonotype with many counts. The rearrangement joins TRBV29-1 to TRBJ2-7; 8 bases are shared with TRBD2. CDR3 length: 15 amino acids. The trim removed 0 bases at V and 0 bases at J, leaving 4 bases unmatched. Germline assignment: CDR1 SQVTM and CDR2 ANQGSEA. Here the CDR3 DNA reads TGCAGCGTTGAAGAGACCGGGACTAGCTCCTACGAGCAGTACTTC. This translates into CSVEETGTSSYEQYF.

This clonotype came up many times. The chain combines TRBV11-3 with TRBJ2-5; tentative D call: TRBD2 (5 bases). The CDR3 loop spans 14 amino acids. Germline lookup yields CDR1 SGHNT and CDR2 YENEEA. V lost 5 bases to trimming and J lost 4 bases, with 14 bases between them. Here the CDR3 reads CASSLGSGVETQYF. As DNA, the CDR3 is TGTGCCAGCAGCCTAGGATCCGGGGTAGAGACCCAGTACTTC.

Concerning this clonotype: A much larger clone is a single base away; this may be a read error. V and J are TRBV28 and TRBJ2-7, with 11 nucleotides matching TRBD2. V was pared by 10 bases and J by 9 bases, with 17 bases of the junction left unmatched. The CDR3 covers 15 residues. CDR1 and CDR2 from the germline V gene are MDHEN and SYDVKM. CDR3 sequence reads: CATDRLTSGMLWQYF. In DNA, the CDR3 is TGTGCCACCGACCGATTGACTAGCGGGATGCTGTGGCAGTACTTC.

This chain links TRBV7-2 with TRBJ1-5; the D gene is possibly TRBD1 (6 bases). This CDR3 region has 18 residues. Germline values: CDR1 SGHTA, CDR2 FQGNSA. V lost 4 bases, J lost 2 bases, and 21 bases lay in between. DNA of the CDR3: TGTGCCAGCAGCTGGCCCTGTACAGGGAGTGATGGCAATCAGCCCCAGCATTTT. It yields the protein CASSWPCTGSDGNQPQHF.

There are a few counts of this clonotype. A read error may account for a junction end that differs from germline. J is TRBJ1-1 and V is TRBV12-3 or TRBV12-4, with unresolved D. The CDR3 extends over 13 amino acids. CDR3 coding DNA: TGTGCCAGCAGTTTACAGGAGAACGCTGAAGCTTTCTTT. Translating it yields CASSLQENAEAFF.

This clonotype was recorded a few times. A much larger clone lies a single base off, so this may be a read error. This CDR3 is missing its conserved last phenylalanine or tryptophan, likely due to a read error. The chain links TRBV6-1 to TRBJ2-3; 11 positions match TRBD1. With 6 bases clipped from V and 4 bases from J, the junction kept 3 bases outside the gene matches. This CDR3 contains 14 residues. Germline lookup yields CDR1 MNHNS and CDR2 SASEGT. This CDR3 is CASSGQGAADTQYL. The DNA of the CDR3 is TGTGCCAGCAGCGGACAGGGGGCTGCAGATACGCAGTATCTT.

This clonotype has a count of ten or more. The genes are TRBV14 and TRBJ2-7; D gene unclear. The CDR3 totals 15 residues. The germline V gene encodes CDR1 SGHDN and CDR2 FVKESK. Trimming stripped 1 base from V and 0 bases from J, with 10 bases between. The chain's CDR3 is CASSQGIGYSYEQYF. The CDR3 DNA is TGTGCCAGCAGCCAAGGAATCGGCTACTCCTACGAGCAGTACTTC.

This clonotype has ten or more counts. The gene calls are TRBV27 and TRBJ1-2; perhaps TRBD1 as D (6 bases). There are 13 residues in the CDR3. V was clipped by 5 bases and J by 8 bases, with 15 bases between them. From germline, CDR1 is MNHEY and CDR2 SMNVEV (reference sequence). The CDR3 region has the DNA TGTGCCAGCAGTCCAACCCAAAGGGGGGGCTACACCTTC. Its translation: CASSPTQRGGYTF.

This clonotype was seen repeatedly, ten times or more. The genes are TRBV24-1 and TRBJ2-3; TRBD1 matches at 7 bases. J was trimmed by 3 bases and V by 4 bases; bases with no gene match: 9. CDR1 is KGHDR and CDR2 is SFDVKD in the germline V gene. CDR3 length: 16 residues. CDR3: CATSDEFSTGTDTQYF. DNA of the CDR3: TGTGCCACCAGTGACGAATTCTCGACAGGGACAGATACGCAGTATTTT.

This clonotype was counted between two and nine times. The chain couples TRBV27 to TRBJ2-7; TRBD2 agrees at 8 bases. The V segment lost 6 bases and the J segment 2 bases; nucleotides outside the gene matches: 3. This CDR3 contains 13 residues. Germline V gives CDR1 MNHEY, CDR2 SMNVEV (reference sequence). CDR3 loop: CASSPLAAYEQYF. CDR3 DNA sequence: TGTGCCAGCAGCCCACTAGCGGCCTACGAGCAGTACTTC.

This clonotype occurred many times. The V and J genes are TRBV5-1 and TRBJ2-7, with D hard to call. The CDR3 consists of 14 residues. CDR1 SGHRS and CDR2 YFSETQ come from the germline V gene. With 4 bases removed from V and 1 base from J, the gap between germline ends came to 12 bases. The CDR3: CASSTLQKSYEQYF. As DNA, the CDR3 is TGCGCCAGCAGCACGCTACAGAAATCCTACGAGCAGTACTTC.

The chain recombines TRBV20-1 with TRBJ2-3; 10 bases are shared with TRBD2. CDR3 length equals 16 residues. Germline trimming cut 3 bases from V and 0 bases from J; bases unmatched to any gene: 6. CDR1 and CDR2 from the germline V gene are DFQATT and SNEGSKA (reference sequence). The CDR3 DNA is TGCAGTGCTAGCGACGGACTAGCGGCTAGCACAGATACGCAGTATTTT. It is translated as CSASDGLAASTDTQYF.

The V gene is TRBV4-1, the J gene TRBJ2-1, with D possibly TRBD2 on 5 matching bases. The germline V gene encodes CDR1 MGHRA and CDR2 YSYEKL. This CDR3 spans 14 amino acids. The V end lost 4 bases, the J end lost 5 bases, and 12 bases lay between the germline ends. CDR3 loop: CASSRLGSNNEQFF. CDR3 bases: TGCGCCAGCAGCCGGCTAGGGAGTAACAATGAGCAGTTCTTC.

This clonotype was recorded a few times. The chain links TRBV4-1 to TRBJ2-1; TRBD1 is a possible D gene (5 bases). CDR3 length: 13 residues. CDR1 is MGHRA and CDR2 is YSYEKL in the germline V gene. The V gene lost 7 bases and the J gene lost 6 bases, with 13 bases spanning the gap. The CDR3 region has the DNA TGCGCCAGCAAGGGGAACGCGATCAATGAGCAGTTCTTC. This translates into CASKGNAINEQFF.

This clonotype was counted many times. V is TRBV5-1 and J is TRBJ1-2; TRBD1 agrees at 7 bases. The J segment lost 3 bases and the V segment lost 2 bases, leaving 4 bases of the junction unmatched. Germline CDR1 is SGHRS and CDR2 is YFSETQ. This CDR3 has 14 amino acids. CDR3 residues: CASSLVDRDYGYTF. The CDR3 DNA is TGCGCCAGCAGCTTAGTCGACAGGGACTATGGCTACACCTTC.

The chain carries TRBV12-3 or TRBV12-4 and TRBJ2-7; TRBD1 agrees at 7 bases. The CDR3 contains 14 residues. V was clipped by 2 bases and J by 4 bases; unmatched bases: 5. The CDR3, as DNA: TGTGCCAGCAGTTTAAGGGGGACAGATTACGAGCAGTACTTC. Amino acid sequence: CASSLRGTDYEQYF.

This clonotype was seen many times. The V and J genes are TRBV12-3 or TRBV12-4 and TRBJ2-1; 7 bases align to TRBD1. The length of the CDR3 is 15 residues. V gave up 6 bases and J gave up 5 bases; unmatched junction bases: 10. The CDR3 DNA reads TGTGCCAGCAGCAATCAGGGGGATGGACACAATGAGCAGTTCTTC. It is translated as CASSNQGDGHNEQFF.

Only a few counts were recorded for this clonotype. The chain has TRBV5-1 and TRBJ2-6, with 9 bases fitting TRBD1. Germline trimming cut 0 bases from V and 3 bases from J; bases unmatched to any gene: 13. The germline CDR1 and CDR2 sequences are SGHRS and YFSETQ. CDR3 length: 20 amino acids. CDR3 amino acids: CASSLVPGQGLFYGANVLTF. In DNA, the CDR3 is TGCGCCAGCAGCTTGGTACCGGGACAGGGATTATTTTATGGGGCCAACGTCCTGACTTTC.